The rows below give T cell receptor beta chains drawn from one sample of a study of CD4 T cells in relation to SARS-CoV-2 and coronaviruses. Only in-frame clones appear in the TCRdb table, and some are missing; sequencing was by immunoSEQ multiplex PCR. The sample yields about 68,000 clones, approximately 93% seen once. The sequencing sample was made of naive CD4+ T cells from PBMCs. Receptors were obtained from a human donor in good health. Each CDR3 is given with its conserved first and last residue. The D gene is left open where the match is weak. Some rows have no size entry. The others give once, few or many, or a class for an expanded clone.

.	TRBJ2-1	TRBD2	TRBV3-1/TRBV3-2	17	TGTGCCAGCAGCCCCCAGTCGGCGGGGGGGATCTACAATGAGCAGTTCTTC	CASSPQSAGGIYNEQFF
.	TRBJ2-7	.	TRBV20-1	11	TGCAGCCTAGACGGGGCCTACGAGCAGTACTTC	CSLDGAYEQYF
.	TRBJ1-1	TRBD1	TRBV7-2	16	TGTGCCAGCAGCTTTTTCATGGGGCAGGGGGCCACTGAAGCTTTCTTT	CASSFFMGQGATEAFF
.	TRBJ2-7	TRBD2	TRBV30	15	TGTGCCTGGAGGGAGGGACTAGCGGGAGCGTACGAGCAGTACTTC	CAWREGLAGAYEQYF
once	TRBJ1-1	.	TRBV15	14	TGTGCCACCAGCAGAGGACCGATACGTGGTGAAGCTTTCTTT	CATSRGPIRGEAFF
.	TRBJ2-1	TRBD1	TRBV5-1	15	TGCGCCAGCAGCTTGGCGGGACAGCATTCTAATGAGCAGTTCTTC	CASSLAGQHSNEQFF
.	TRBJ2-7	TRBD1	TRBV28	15	TGTGCCAGCAGTTCATGGGGACAGGGAGTCTACGAGCAGTACTTC	CASSSWGQGVYEQYF
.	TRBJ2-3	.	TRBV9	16	TGTGCCAGCAGCGTAGTACGGGGACGGGGGACAGATACGCAGTATTTT	CASSVVRGRGTDTQYF
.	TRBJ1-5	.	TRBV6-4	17	TGTGCCAGCAGTGACCCTCTCCCCGATAATAGCAATCAGCCCCAGCATTTT	CASSDPLPDNSNQPQHF
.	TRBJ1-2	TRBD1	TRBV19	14	TGTGCCAGTAGCAGACAGGGTTCTTCCTATGGCTACACCTTC	CASSRQGSSYGYTF
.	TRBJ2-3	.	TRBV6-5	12	TGTGCCAGCACCCCTGGGGCAGATACGCAGTATTTT	CASTPGADTQYF
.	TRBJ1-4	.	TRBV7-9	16	TGTGCCAGCCCCGCCCGACAAGATTCAACTAATGAAAAACTGTTTTTT	CASPARQDSTNEKLFF
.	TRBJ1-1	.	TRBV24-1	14	TGTGCCACCAGTGATTCTGGTCAGGTGACGAAAGCTTTCTTT	CATSDSGQVTKAFF
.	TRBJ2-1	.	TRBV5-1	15	TGCGCCAGCAGCTTGGATCTGGGATGGGGGAATGAGCAGTTCTTC	CASSLDLGWGNEQFF
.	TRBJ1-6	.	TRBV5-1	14	TGCGCCAGCAGCTTGGACAGGGTGCGTTCACCCCTCCACTTT	CASSLDRVRSPLHF
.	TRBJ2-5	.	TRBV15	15	TGTGCCACCAGCAGAAGCCCTACACCGACGGAGACCCAGTACTTC	CATSRSPTPTETQYF
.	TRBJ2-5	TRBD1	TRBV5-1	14	TGCGCCAGCAGCTTGGAAGGGGGCGGGGAGACCCAGTACTTC	CASSLEGGGETQYF
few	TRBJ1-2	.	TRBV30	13	TGTGCCTGGAGTCTGGGCAGGGACTATGGCTACACCTTC	CAWSLGRDYGYTF
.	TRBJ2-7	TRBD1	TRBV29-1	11	TGCAGCGGTGGACAGGACTACGAGCAGTACTTC	CSGGQDYEQYF
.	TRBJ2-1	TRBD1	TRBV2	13	TGTGCCAGTGACAGGGAACCCTACAATGAGCAGTTCTTC	CASDREPYNEQFF
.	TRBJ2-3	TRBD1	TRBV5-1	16	TGCGCCAGCAGCTTGGGACAGGGCCCTAGCACAGATACGCAGTATTTT	CASSLGQGPSTDTQYF
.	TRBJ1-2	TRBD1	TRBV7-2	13	TGTGCCAGCACCCCCGACAGGGGGAATGGCTACACCTTC	CASTPDRGNGYTF